This TCR beta chain was sequenced in a study of HIV-infected patients and healthy controls. Each CDR3 protein gets one entry after TCRdb re-called the 5' RACE reads with MiXCR. The sample carries some 20,000 distinct CDR3 sequences, roughly 20% recorded once. Germline CDR1 reads SEHNR; CDR2 reads FQNEAQ (reference sequence). The V and J ends lost 8 bases and 3 bases respectively, with 14 bases between them. The CDR3 totals 13 residues. The chain carries TRBV7-9 and TRBJ2-7; perhaps D is TRBD1 or TRBD2 (5 bases each). The sequencing input was CD8+ T cells from blood. The receptor comes from a human donor in good health. This CDR3 is CASAPGPYYEQYF. Written as DNA, the CDR3 is TGTGCCAGCGCGCCGGGACCGTACTACGAGCAGTACTTC.